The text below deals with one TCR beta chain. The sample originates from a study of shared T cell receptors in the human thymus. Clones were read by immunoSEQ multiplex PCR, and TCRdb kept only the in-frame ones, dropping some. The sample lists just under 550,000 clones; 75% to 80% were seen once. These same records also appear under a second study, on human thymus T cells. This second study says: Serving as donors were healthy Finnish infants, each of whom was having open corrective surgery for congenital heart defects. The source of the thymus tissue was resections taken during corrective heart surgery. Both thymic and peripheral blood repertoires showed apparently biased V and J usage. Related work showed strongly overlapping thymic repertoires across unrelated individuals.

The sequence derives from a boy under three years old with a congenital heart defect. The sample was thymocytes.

CDR3 sequence (DNA): TGTGCCAGCAGCCCACGGTTGGCGAACACCGGGGAGCTGTTTTTT. As protein: CASSPRLANTGELFF. The chain joins TRBV11-1 to TRBJ2-2; unclear D gene. Trimming stripped 5 bases from V and 0 bases from J, with 10 bases between. The CDR3 is 15 residues long. Germline CDR1 is SGHAT and CDR2 is FQDESV (reference sequence).